This entry describes one T cell receptor beta chain. Generated by immunoSEQ multiplex PCR, the TCRdb table keeps only in-frame clones and is missing some. The sample holds about 130,000 clones, roughly four fifths seen once. The sample originates from a study of radiation and T cells in renal cell carcinoma. Documented time point: blood 2 weeks post-SBRT. The treatment is: 15 Gy SBRT to primary tumor, nephrectomy 4 weeks later. Sample: blood, taken from a patient whose treatment included radiotherapy and nephrectomy. This TCR was sampled from a man in his fifties with renal cell carcinoma.

CDR3 loop: CASSLGSGESETQYF. The CDR3 DNA follows: TGCGCCAGCAGCTTGGGATCAGGGGAGTCGGAGACCCAGTACTTC. V is TRBV5-1 and J is TRBJ2-5; TRBD1 is a possible D gene (6 bases). CDR1 and CDR2 (germline): SGHRS, YFSETQ. CDR3 length: 15 residues. The V end lost 0 bases, the J end lost 5 bases, and 14 bases lay between the germline ends. Full variable domain (rest looked up from reference TRBV5-1 and TRBJ2-5): KAGVTQTPRYLIKTRGQQVTLSCSPISGHRSVSWYQQTPGQGLQFLFEYFSETQRNKGNFPGRFSGRQFSNSRSEMNVSTLELGDSALYLCASSLGSGESETQYFGPGTRLLVL.